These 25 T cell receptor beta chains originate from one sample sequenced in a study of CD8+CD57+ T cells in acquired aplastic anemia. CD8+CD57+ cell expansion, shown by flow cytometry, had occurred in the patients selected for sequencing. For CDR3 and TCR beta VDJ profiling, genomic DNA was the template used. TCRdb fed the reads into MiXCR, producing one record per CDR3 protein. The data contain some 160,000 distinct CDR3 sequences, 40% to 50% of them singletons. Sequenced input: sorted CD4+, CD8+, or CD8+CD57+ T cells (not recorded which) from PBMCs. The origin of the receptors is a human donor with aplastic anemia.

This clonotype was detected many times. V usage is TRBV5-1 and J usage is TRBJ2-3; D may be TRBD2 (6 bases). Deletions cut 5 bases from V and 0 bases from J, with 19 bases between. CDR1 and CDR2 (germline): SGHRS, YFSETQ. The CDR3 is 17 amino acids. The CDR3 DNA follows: TGCGCCAGCAGTCGAGTGGTAGCGGAGCCAAGCACAGATACGCAGTATTTT. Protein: CASSRVVAEPSTDTQYF. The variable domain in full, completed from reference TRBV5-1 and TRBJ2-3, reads KAGVTQTPRYLIKTRGQQVTLSCSPISGHRSVSWYQQTPGQGLQFLFEYFSETQRNKGNFPGRFSGRQFSNSRSEMNVSTLELGDSALYLCASSRVVAEPSTDTQYFGPGTRLTVL.

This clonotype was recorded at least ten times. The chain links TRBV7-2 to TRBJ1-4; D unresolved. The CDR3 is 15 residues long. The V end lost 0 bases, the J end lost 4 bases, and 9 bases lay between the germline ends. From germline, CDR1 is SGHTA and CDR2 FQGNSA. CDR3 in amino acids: CASSLAQGVNEKLFF. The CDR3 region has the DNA TGTGCCAGCAGCTTAGCGCAAGGAGTTAATGAAAAACTGTTTTTT.

CDR3: CASSFGTSGMRQETQYF. CDR3 DNA sequence: TGCGCCAGCAGCTTTGGGACTAGCGGGATGCGACAAGAGACCCAGTACTTC. V and J are TRBV5-1 and TRBJ2-5; 13 bases line up with TRBD2. Trimming at V came to 2 bases and at J to 2 bases, leaving 6 bases not matched to a gene. This CDR3 is 17 amino acids long. Germline V CDR1 and CDR2: SGHRS, YFSETQ.

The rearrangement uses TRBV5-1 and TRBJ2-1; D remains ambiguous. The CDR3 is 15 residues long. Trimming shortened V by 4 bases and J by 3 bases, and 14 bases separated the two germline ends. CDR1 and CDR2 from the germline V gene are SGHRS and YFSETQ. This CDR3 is CASSLDGDFYNEQFF. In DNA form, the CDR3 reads TGCGCCAGCAGCCTGGACGGAGATTTCTACAATGAGCAGTTCTTC. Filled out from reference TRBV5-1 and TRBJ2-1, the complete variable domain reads KAGVTQTPRYLIKTRGQQVTLSCSPISGHRSVSWYQQTPGQGLQFLFEYFSETQRNKGNFPGRFSGRQFSNSRSEMNVSTLELGDSALYLCASSLDGDFYNEQFFGPGTRLTVL.

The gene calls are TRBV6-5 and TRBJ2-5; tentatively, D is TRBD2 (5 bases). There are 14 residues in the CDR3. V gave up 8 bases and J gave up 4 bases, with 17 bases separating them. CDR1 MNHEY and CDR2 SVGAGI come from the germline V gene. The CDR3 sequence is CASGTSGRGETQYF. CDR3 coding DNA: TGTGCCAGCGGTACCTCGGGGAGAGGAGAGACCCAGTACTTC.

This CDR3 is CASGTSGGDSSYEQYF. In nucleotides, the CDR3 is TGTGCCAGCGGGACTAGCGGGGGGGATAGCTCCTACGAGCAGTACTTC. The V gene is TRBV2, the J gene TRBJ2-7; 16 bases are shared with TRBD2. The germline CDR1 and CDR2 sequences are SNHLY and FYNNEI. There are 16 residues in the CDR3. The V and J ends lost 8 bases and 0 bases, in that order; junction bases with no gene match: 4.

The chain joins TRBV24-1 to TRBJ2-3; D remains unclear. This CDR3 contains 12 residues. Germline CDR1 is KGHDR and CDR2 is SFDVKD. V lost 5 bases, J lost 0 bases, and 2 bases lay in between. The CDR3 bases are TGTGCCACCAGTGGAAGCACAGATACGCAGTATTTT. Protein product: CATSGSTDTQYF.

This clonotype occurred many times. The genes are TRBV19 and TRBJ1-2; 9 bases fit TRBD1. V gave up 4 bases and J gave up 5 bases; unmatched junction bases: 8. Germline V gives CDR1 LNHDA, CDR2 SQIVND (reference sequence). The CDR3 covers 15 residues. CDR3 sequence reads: CASSTKDRGPYGYTF. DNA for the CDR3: TGTGCCAGTAGTACGAAGGACAGGGGCCCTTATGGCTACACCTTC.

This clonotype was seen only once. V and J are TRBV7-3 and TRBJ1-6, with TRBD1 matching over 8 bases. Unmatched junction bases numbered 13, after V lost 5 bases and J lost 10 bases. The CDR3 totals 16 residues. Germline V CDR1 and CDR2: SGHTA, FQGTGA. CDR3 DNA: TGTGCCAGCAGCCTGCAACCGGGACAGGCTCAATCACCCCTCCACTTT. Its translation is CASSLQPGQAQSPLHF.

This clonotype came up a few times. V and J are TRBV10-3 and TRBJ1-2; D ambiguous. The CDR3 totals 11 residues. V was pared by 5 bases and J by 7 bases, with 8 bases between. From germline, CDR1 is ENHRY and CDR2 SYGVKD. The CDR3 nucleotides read TGTGCCATCAGTAGCCCTATTGGCTACACCTTC. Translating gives CAISSPIGYTF.

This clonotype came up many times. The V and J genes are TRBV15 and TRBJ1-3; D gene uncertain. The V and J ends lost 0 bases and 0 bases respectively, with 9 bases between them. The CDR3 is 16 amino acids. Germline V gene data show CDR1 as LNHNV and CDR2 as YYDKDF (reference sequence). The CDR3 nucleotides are TGTGCCACCAGCAGAGATCGAAGTGTCTCTGGAAACACCATATATTTT. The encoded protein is CATSRDRSVSGNTIYF.

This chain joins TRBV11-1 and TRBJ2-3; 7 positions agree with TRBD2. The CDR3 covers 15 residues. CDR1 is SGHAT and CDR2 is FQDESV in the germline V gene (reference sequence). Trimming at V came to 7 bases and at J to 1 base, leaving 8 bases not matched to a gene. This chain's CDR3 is CASTNGGSRTDTQYF. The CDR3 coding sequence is TGTGCCAGCACCAACGGGGGGTCCCGCACAGATACGCAGTATTTT. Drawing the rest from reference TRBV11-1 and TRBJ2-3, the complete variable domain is EAEVAQSPRYKITEKSQAVAFWCDPISGHATLYWYRQILGQGPELLVQFQDESVVDDSQLPKDRFSAERLKGVDSTLKIQPAELGDSAMYLCASTNGGSRTDTQYFGPGTRLTVL.

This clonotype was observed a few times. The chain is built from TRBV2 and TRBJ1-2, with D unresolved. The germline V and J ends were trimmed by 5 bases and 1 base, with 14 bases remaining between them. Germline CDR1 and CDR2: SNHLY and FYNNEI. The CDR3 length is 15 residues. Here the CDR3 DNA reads TGTGCCAGCAGTTTAAAAAATTGGGTTAACTATGGCTACACCTTC. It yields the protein CASSLKNWVNYGYTF.

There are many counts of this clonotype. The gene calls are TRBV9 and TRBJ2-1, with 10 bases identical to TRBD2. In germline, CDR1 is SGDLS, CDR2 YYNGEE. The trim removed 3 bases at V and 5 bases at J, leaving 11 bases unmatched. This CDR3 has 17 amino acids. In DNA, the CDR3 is TGTGCCAGCAGCGACCTGAGAGGAGCGGGAGGGGACAATGAGCAGTTCTTC. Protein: CASSDLRGAGGDNEQFF.

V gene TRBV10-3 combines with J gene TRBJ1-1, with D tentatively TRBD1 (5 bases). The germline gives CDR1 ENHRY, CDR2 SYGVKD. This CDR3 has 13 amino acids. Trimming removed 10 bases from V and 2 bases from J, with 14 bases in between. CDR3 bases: TGTGCCACCGAGGTTGGGGCCAACACTGAAGCTTTCTTT. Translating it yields CATEVGANTEAFF.

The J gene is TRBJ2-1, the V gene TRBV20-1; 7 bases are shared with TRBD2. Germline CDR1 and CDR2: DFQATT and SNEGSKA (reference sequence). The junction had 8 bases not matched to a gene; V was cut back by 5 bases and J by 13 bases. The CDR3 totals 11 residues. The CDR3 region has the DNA TGCAGTGCTTCAGCGGGAATTAGTCAGTTCTTC. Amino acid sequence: CSASAGISQFF.

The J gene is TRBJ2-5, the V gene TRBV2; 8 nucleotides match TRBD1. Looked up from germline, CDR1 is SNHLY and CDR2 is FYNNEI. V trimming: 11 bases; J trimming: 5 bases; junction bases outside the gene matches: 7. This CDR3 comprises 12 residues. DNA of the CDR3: TGTGCCGCTTCGGACAGGGACGAGACCCAGTACTTC. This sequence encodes CAASDRDETQYF.

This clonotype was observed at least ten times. The CDR3 region has the DNA TGTGCCAGCAGTGTGTCCGAGAATTCACCCCTCCACTTT. Protein product: CASSVSENSPLHF. The chain couples TRBV27 to TRBJ1-6, with unresolved D. Germline CDR1 is MNHEY and CDR2 is SMNVEV (reference sequence). The V end was cut by 5 bases, the J end by 7 bases, with 9 bases between. The CDR3 covers 13 residues.

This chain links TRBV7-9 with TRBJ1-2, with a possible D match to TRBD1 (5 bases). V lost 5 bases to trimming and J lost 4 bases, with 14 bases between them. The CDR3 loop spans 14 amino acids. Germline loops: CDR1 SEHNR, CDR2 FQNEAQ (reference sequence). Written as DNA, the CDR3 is TGTGCCAGCAGCCGCCCAGAGGGGCTCTATGGCTACACCTTC. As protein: CASSRPEGLYGYTF.

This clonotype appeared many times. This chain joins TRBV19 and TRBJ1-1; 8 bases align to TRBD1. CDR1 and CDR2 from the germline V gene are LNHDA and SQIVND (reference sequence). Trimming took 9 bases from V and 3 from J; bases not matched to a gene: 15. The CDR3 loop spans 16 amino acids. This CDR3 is CARTSQTGAGDTEAFF. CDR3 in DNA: TGTGCCAGGACGTCCCAGACAGGGGCAGGCGACACTGAAGCTTTCTTT.

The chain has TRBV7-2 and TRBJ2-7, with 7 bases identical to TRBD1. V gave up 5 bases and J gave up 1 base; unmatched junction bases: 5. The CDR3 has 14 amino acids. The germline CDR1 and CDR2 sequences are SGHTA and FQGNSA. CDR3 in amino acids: CASSTPTGSYEQYF. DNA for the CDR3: TGTGCCAGCAGCACCCCGACAGGGTCCTACGAGCAGTACTTC.

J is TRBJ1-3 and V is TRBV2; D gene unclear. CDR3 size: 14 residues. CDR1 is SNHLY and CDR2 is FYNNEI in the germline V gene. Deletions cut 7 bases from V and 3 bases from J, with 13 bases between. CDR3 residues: CASMSRVRGNTIYF. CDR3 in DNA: TGTGCCAGCATGAGCAGAGTGCGTGGAAACACCATATATTTT.

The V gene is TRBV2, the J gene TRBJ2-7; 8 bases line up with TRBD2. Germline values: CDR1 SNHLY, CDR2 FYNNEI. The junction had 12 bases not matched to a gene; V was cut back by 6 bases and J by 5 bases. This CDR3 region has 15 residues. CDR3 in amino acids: CASSGLAVQPNEQYF. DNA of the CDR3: TGTGCCAGCAGCGGACTAGCAGTTCAGCCCAACGAGCAGTACTTC.

CDR3 bases: TGCAGCGTTGTAGGGGGGAACACTGAAGCTTTCTTT. Protein sequence: CSVVGGNTEAFF. The V and J genes are TRBV29-1 and TRBJ1-1; TRBD1 is a possible D gene (6 bases). V was pared by 4 bases and J by 1 base, with 7 bases between. The CDR3 has 12 amino acids. CDR1 and CDR2 (germline): SQVTM, ANQGSEA.

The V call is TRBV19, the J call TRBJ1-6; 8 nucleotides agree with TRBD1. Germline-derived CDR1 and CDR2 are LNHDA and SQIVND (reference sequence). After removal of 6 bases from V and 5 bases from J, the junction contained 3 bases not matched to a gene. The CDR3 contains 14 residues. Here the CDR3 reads CASRNRGDNSPLHF. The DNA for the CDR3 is TGTGCCAGTAGGAACAGGGGGGATAATTCACCCCTCCACTTT.